This T cell receptor (beta chain) is drawn from a study of blood T cell repertoires in COVID-19. The wider study: PBMCs, B-cell-depleted T cells, or T cells provided the cDNA or gDNA that made up the material.

The method was immunoSEQ multiplex PCR; TCRdb's version includes in-frame clones alone and lacks a portion of them. The sample yields roughly 130,000 clones, around 80% seen once. Germline-derived CDR1 and CDR2 are SGHNT and YYREEE (reference sequence). The CDR3 totals 16 residues. V lost 0 bases and J lost 2, with 12 bases in between. The sample was peripheral blood. The chain employs TRBV5-4 and TRBJ2-1; possibly TRBD1 for D (6 bases). The sequence was collected from a man aged 65-85 years with acute or convalescent COVID-19. CDR3 amino acids: CASSLGGPGTYNEQFF. The DNA for the CDR3 is TGTGCCAGCAGCTTGGGGGGGCCCGGGACCTACAATGAGCAGTTCTTC.